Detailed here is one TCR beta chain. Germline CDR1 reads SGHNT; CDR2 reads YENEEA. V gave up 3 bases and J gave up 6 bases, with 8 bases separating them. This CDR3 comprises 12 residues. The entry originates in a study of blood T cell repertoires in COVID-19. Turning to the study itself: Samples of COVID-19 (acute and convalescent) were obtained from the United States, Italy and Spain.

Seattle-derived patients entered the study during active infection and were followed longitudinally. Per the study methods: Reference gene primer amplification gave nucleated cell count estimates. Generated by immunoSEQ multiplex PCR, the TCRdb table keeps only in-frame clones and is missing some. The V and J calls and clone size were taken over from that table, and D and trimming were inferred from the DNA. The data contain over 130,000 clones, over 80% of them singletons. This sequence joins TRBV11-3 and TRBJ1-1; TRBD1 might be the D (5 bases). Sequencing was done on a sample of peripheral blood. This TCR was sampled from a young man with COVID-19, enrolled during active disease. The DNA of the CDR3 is TGTGCCAGCAGCTTGGAGGGGTCTGAAGCTTTCTTT. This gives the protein CASSLEGSEAFF.